Listed below are T cell receptor beta chains from one sample, sequenced in a study of regulatory T cells in long-lasting Graves disease. TCRdb fed the multiplex PCR reads into MiXCR, producing one record per CDR3 protein. The sample shows about 400,000 distinct CDR3 sequences, less than 25% of them seen only once. The sample consisted of peripheral blood mononuclear cells (PBMCs), taken when the disease was refractory, from a patient treated with antithyroid drugs. Receptors were obtained from a female donor with Graves disease. Both conserved end residues are part of each CDR3. The order of the fields is V gene, J gene, CDR3 protein.

TRBV6-2/TRBV6-3,TRBJ2-7,CASSRLAPSSYEQYF
TRBV28,TRBJ1-2,CASRQQGANYGYTF
TRBV7-2,TRBJ2-1,CASSLGPAYNEQFF
TRBV12-3/TRBV12-4,TRBJ2-7,CASTLEPLREQYF
TRBV5-1,TRBJ2-5,CASSLDAGVVLETQYF
TRBV9,TRBJ2-2,CASSVGAGGDTGELFF
TRBV28,TRBJ2-7,CASRPKTLRSYEQYF
TRBV7-9,TRBJ1-1,CASSSMGGNTEAFF
TRBV7-9,TRBJ1-2,CASSLATEPNYGYTF
TRBV6-4,TRBJ2-7,CASSDFRTQQYF
TRBV7-6,TRBJ1-2,CASSPDRVSGYTF
TRBV5-1,TRBJ1-1,CASRVRIGHQEAFF
TRBV29-1,TRBJ2-7,CSVVGALFHEQYF
TRBV7-2,TRBJ2-2,CASSPTVAGELFF
TRBV6-5,TRBJ2-2,CASSYPGVGGPGELFF
TRBV7-9,TRBJ2-7,CASSSRDPYSYEQYF
TRBV28,TRBJ1-4,CASSLFGGTNEKLFF
TRBV28,TRBJ1-2,CASREKISHYGYTF
TRBV10-3,TRBJ1-3,CAISDREGTGNTIYF
TRBV5-4,TRBJ2-7,CASSLGGLAGAYEQYF
TRBV7-9,TRBJ1-1,CASSLKHVMNTEAFF
TRBV30,TRBJ1-5,CAWSGGKNQPQHF
TRBV4-1,TRBJ2-6,CASSQGQPGANVLTF
TRBV14,TRBJ1-1,CASSQDLPNTEAFF
TRBV10-3,TRBJ1-2,CAISDGTGVPRYTF
TRBV7-8,TRBJ2-7,CASSPGGGPYEQYF
TRBV29-1,TRBJ1-2,CSAQTGPYGYTF
TRBV20-1,TRBJ2-5,CSANTGETQYF
TRBV20-1,TRBJ1-5,CSARRQEAESNQPQHF
TRBV25-1,TRBJ2-7,CASSEATGPYEQYF
TRBV4-1,TRBJ1-4,CASSQAAGTTATNEKLFF
TRBV11-2,TRBJ2-7,CASSLVRHSYEQYF
TRBV2,TRBJ1-1,CASSEAGGTEAFF
TRBV20-1,TRBJ2-7,CSARELVGHEQYF
TRBV7-2,TRBJ1-2,CASSFLPGAYGYTF
TRBV10-3,TRBJ1-3,CAISESPVLGNTIYF
TRBV12-3/TRBV12-4,TRBJ2-5,CASSPLPGQIYF
TRBV24-1,TRBJ2-7,CATSSTRGGGAYEQYF
TRBV28,TRBJ1-5,CASSPVGGYQPQHF
TRBV2,TRBJ1-2,CASSGGRRTTFSYGYTF
TRBV7-3,TRBJ2-2,CASSLVTGSPGELFF
TRBV2,TRBJ2-2,CASSEAPTGELFF
TRBV7-6,TRBJ2-7,CASSPEGHEQYF
TRBV14,TRBJ2-7,CASSQVGAGRHEQYF
TRBV5-1,TRBJ1-2,CASSQRPAGPGQDTF
TRBV11-2,TRBJ2-7,CASSAPPPGQQYF
TRBV10-3,TRBJ1-5,CAIKNRVGQPQHF